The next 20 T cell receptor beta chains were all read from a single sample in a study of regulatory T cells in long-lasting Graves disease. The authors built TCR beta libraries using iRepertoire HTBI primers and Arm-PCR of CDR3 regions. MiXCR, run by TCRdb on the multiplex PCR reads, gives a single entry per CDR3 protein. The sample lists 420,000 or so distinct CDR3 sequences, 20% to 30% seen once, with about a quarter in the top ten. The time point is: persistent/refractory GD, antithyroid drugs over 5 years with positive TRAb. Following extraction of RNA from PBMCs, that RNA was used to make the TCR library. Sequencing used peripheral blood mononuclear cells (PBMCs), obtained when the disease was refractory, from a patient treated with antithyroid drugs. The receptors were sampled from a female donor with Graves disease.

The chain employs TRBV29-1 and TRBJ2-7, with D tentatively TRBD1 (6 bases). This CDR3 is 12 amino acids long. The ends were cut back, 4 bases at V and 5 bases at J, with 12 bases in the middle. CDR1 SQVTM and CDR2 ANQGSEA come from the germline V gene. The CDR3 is CSVGTGRHEQYF. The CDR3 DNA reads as TGCAGCGTTGGTACAGGGAGACACGAGCAGTACTTC.

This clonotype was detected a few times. The CDR3 reads CASGRSEQFF. The CDR3 nucleotides are TGTGCCAGCGGGAGGAGTGAGCAGTTCTTC. The rearrangement links TRBV28 to TRBJ2-1; D perhaps matches TRBD2 (6 bases). The V and J ends lost 8 bases and 9 bases respectively, with 8 bases between them. Germline CDR1 reads MDHEN; CDR2 reads SYDVKM. CDR3 size: 10 residues.

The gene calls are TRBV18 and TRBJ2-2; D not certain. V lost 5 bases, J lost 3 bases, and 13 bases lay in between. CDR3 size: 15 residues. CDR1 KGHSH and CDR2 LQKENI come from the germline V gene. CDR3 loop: CASSSRPTDTGELFF. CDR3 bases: TGTGCCAGCTCATCCCGACCAACAGACACCGGGGAGCTGTTTTTT.

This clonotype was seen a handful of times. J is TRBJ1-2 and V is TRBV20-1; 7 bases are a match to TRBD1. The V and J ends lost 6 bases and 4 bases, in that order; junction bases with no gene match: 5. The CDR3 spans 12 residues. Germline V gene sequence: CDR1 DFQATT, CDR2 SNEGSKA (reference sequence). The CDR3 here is CSATGTAYGYTF. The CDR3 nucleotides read TGCAGTGCGACCGGGACAGCCTATGGCTACACCTTC.

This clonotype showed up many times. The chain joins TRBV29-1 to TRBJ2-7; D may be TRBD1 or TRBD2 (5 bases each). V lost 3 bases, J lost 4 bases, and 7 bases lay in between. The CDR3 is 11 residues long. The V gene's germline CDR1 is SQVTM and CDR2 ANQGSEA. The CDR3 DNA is TGCAGCGTTGACGAGGGGTACGAGCAGTACTTC. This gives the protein CSVDEGYEQYF.

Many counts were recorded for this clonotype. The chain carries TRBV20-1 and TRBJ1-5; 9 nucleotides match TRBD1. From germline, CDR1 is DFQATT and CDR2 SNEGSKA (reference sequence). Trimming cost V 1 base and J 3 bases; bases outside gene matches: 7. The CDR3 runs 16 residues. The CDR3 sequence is CSARGMDRGNNQPQHF. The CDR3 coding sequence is TGCAGTGCTAGAGGGATGGACAGGGGTAACAATCAGCCCCAGCATTTT.

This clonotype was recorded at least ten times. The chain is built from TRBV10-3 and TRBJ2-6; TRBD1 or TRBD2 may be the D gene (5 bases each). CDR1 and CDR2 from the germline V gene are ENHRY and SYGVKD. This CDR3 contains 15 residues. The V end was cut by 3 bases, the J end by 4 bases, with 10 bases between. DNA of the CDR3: TGTGCCATCAGTGATGCAGGGACCGGGGCCAACGTCCTGACTTTC. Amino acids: CAISDAGTGANVLTF.

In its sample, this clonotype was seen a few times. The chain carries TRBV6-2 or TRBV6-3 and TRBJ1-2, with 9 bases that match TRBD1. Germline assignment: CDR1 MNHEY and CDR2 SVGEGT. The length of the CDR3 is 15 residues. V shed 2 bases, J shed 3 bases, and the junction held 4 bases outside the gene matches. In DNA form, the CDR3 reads TGTGCCAGCAGTTACGAGACAGGGGGATACTATGGCTACACCTTC. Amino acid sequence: CASSYETGGYYGYTF.

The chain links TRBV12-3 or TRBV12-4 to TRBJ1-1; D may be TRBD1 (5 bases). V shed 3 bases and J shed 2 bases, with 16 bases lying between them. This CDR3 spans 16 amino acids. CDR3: CASSLIQGSANTEAFF. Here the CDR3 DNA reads TGTGCCAGCAGTTTGATTCAGGGTTCAGCCAACACTGAAGCTTTCTTT.

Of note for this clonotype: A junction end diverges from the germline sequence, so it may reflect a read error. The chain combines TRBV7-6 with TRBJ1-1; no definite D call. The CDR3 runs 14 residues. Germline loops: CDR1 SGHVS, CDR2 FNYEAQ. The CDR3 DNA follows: TGCGCCAGCAGCCAAGTTGGGCAGACAACTGAAGCTTTCTTT. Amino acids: CASSQVGQTTEAFF.

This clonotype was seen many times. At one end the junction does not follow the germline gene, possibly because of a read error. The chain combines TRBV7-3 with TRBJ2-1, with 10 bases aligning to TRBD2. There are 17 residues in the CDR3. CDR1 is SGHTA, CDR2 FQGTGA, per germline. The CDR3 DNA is TGCGCCAGCAGCTTGGAGGCTAGCGGGAGCTCCTACAATGAGCAGTTCTTC. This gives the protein CASSLEASGSSYNEQFF. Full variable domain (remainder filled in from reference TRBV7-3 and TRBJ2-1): GAGVSQTPSNKVTEKGKYVELRCDPISGHTALYWYRQSLGQGPEFLIYFQGTGAADDSGLPNDRFFAVRPEGSVSTLKIQRTERGDSAVYLCASSLEASGSSYNEQFFGPGTRLTVL.

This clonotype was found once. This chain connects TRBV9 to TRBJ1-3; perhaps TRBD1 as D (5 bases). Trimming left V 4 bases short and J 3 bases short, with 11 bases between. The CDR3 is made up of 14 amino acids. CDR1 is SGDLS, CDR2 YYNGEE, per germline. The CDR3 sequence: CASSQGTFGNTIYF. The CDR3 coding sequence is TGTGCCAGCAGCCAAGGGACGTTTGGAAACACCATATATTTT.

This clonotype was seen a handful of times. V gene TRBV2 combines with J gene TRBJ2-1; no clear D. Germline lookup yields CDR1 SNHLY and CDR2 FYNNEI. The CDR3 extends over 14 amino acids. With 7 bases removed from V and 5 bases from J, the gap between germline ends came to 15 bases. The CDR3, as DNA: TGTGCCAGCATGAGCGCAAACGGAAACAATGAGCAGTTCTTC. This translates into CASMSANGNNEQFF.

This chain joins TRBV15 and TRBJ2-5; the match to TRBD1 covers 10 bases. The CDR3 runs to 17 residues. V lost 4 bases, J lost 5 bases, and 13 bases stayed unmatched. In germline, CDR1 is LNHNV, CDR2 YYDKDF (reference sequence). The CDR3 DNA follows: TGTGCCACCAGCATTACAGGACAGGGGGTTGCCGTGGAGACCCAGTACTTC. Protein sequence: CATSITGQGVAVETQYF.

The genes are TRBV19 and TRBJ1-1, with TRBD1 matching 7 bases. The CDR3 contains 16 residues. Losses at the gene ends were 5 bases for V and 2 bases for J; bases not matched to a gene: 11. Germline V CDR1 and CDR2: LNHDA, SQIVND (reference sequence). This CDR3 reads CASSSRAGGGNTEAFF. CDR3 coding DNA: TGTGCCAGTAGTTCTAGGGCAGGGGGGGGTAACACTGAAGCTTTCTTT.

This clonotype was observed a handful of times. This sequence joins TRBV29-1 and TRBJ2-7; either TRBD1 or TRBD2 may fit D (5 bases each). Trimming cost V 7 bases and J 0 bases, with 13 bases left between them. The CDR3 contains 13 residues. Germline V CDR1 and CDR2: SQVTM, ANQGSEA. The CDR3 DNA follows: TGCAGCGCCCGGGACGGAGTCTCCTACGAGCAGTACTTC. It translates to CSARDGVSYEQYF.

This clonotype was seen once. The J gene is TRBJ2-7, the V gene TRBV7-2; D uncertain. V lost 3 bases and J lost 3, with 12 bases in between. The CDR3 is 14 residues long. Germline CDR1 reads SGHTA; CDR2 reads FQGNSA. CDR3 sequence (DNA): TGTGCCAGCAGCTTCATGTCGGCAAACTACGAGCAGTACTTC. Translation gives CASSFMSANYEQYF.

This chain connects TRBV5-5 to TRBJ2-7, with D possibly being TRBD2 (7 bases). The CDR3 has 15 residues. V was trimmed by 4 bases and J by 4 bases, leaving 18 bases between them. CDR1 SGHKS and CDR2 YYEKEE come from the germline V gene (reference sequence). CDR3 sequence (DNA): TGTGCCAGCAGCGGGGGGGCAGGAACCAGTTACGAGCAGTACTTC. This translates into CASSGGAGTSYEQYF.

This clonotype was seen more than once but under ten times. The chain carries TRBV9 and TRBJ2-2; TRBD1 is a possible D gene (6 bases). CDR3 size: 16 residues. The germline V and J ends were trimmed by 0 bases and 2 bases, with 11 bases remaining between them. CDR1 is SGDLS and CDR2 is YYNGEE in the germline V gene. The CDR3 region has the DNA TGTGCCAGCAGCGTAGAAAGGACAGCCAACACCGGGGAGCTGTTTTTT. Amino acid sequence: CASSVERTANTGELFF. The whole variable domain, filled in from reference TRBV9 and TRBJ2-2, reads DSGVTQTPKHLITATGQRVTLRCSPRSGDLSVYWYQQSLDQGLQFLIQYYNGEERAKGNILERFSAQQFPDLHSELNLSSLELGDSALYFCASSVERTANTGELFFGEGSRLTVL.

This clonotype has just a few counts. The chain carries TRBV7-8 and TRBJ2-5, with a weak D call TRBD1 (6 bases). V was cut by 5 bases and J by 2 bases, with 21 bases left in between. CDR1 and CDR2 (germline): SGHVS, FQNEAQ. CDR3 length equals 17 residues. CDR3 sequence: CASSRHRANSQQETQYF. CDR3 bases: TGTGCCAGCAGCCGGCACAGGGCGAACTCCCAACAAGAGACCCAGTACTTC.